This TCR beta chain comes out of a study of CD8+CD57+ T cells in acquired aplastic anemia. About the study: Sorted CD4+ and CD8+ cells yielded about 3 ug of DNA on average. Broader study findings: Patients and controls turned out to have roughly 31 CD8+ CDR3 sequences in common.

This clonotype showed up just a few times. Its antigen remains unknown. All sequencing subjects had displayed CD8+CD57+ cell expansion on flow cytometry. TCR beta VDJ and CDR3 were profiled, and genomic DNA was the template. MiXCR, run by TCRdb on the reads, gives a single entry per CDR3 protein. This sample yields over 150,000 distinct CDR3 sequences, of which about three fifths are seen a single time; under 45% belongs to the top ten. Trimming took 1 base from V and 5 from J, leaving 5 bases between them. CDR1 is DFQATT, CDR2 SNEGSKA, per germline (reference sequence). This CDR3 is built from 11 residues.

This TCR was sampled from a human donor with aplastic anemia. V is TRBV20-1 and J is TRBJ2-5; D gene uncertain. Sequenced: sorted CD4+, CD8+, or CD8+CD57+ T cells (not recorded which) from PBMCs. CDR3 sequence reads: CSARVPETQYF. CDR3 bases: TGCAGTGCTAGAGTCCCGGAGACCCAGTACTTC.